The 6 T cell receptor beta chains below all came from one sample that was sequenced in a study of shared clonotypes between healthy human individuals. Data came from immunoSEQ multiplex PCR; TCRdb stores just in-frame clones and leaves some out. Of about 2.3 million clones in the sample, 85% to 95% were seen once. Sequenced material: naive CD4+ T cells from PBMCs. Subset in this sample: CD45RA+ positively selected. The receptors shown here come from a man aged 18 to 35 in good health. Some clones in this sample may be carry-over from other donors' samples.

The chain combines TRBV27 with TRBJ1-5, with TRBD1 matching 9 bases. Trimming cost V 4 bases and J 0 bases; bases outside gene matches: 7. The V gene's germline CDR1 is MNHEY and CDR2 SMNVEV (reference sequence). There are 17 residues in the CDR3. CDR3 DNA sequence: TGTGCCAGCAGTTCCTCTCTGGGACAGGGTAGCAATCAGCCCCAGCATTTT. Translating it yields CASSSSLGQGSNQPQHF.

Of note for this clone: This sample includes further DNA sequences coding for the same CDR3. The V and J genes are TRBV6-6 and TRBJ2-1; no definite D call. Germline CDR1 and CDR2: MNHNY and SVGAGI (reference sequence). The CDR3 extends over 13 amino acids. The ends were cut back, 1 base at V and 4 bases at J, with 5 bases in the middle. The CDR3 loop is CASSYLSYNEQFF. Here the CDR3 DNA reads TGTGCCAGCAGTTACTTGAGTTACAATGAGCAGTTCTTC.

The V and J genes are TRBV28 and TRBJ2-3; 12 positions match TRBD2. The CDR3 runs to 16 residues. V shed 7 bases, J shed 5 bases, and the junction held 10 bases outside the gene matches. Germline V gene data show CDR1 as MDHEN and CDR2 as SYDVKM. The CDR3 DNA is TGTGCCAGCACCGAACCTAGCGGGAGGGCCTTAGATACGCAGTATTTT. Translating gives CASTEPSGRALDTQYF.

The CDR3 here is CASSLAEGKTYGYTF. In nucleotides, the CDR3 is TGTGCCAGCAGCTTAGCGGAAGGGAAAACCTATGGCTACACCTTC. The genes are TRBV7-9 and TRBJ1-2; D is undetermined. V lost 0 bases to trimming and J lost 4 bases, with 12 bases between them. CDR1 and CDR2 (germline): SEHNR, FQNEAQ (reference sequence). The CDR3 has 15 residues. The full variable domain, with the rest looked up from reference TRBV7-9 and TRBJ1-2, is DTGVSQNPRHKITKRGQNVTFRCDPISEHNRLYWYRQTLGQGPEFLTYFQNEAQLEKSRLLSDRFSAERPKGSFSTLEIQRTEQGDSAMYLCASSLAEGKTYGYTFGSGTRLTVV.

This clone was observed a handful of times. The rearrangement joins TRBV28 to TRBJ1-5, with D maybe TRBD1 (5 bases). The germline V gene encodes CDR1 MDHEN and CDR2 SYDVKM. V was pared by 5 bases and J by 3 bases, with 14 bases between. The CDR3 is 15 amino acids. CDR3 sequence (DNA): TGTGCCAGCAGTCCATCCACCAGGGACAATCAGCCCCAGCATTTT. It codes for CASSPSTRDNQPQHF.

V is TRBV6-5 and J is TRBJ2-2; 9 bases are shared with TRBD2. CDR1 and CDR2 (germline): MNHEY, SVGAGI. The CDR3 runs 15 residues. V was clipped by 6 bases and J by 6 bases; unmatched bases: 8. In DNA form, the CDR3 reads TGTGCCAGCAGATCCGGGACTAGCATGCCCGGGGAGCTGTTTTTT. Translating gives CASRSGTSMPGELFF.